This is a list of T cell receptor beta chains from one sample in a study of cytomegalovirus exposure and HLA in healthy donors. Profiled with immunoSEQ multiplex PCR; TCRdb holds only in-frame clones, not every one. The sample records 130,000 to 150,000 clones, under 85% being singletons. Sequencing input: PBMCs. The receptor source for this set is a woman aged 40 to 55 in good health and CMV-seropositive. Each CDR3 is given with its conserved first and last residue. The order of the fields is clone size, CDR3 length, J gene, V gene, D gene, CDR3 protein, CDR3 DNA. A D gene is named only where the DNA matches it firmly. Clone size is shown for a subset of rows, as once, few, many or a class of expanded clone.

>.|15|TRBJ2-3|TRBV11-3|TRBD2
CASSPGTSFGDTQYF
TGTGCCAGCAGCCCCGGGACTAGCTTTGGAGATACGCAGTATTTT
>.|18|TRBJ2-1|TRBV7-3|.
CASSLRGLGGGSYNEQFF
TGTGCCAGCAGCTTAAGGGGGCTGGGGGGGGGCTCCTACAATGAGCAGTTCTTC
>.|14|TRBJ1-4|TRBV5-4|TRBD1
CASSLWGQGQKLFF
TGTGCCAGCAGCTTGTGGGGACAGGGACAAAAACTGTTTTTT
>.|14|TRBJ2-5|TRBV5-4|.
CASSSGDSRETQYF
TGTGCCAGCAGCTCGGGGGACTCTCGAGAGACCCAGTACTTC
>few|18|TRBJ2-3|TRBV18|TRBD2
CASSPTSGGYPSTDTQYF
TGTGCCAGCTCACCAACTAGCGGGGGATACCCTAGCACAGATACGCAGTATTTT
>.|16|TRBJ1-4|TRBV5-5|TRBD1
CASSTRTGAFNEKLFF
TGTGCCAGCAGTACGAGGACAGGGGCCTTTAATGAAAAACTGTTTTTT
>.|15|TRBJ1-6|TRBV2|.
CASSWDGQGNSPLHF
TGTGCCAGCAGTTGGGACGGCCAGGGGAATTCACCCCTCCACTTT
>.|15|TRBJ2-5|TRBV4-2|TRBD2
CASSQDMLAEETQYF
TGTGCCAGCAGCCAAGACATGCTAGCGGAAGAGACCCAGTACTTC
>once|13|TRBJ2-7|TRBV29-1|TRBD1
CSVPSDRGREQYF
TGCAGCGTGCCATCGGACAGGGGCAGGGAGCAGTACTTC
>.|15|TRBJ1-5|TRBV6-1|.
CASSGNRAGDQPQHF
TGTGCCAGCAGCGGAAACAGGGCAGGGGATCAGCCCCAGCATTTT
>few|14|TRBJ1-5|TRBV7-9|TRBD1
CASSQEGGWQPQHF
TGTGCCAGCAGCCAAGAAGGGGGCTGGCAGCCCCAGCATTTT
>.|14|TRBJ2-1|TRBV5-1|TRBD2
CASSLGLAGNEQFF
TGCGCCAGCAGCTTGGGGCTAGCGGGGAATGAGCAGTTCTTC
>.|14|TRBJ1-6|TRBV6-5|.
CASSLGRGGSPLHF
TGTGCCAGCAGCCTGGGCAGGGGTGGTTCACCCCTCCACTTT
>.|13|TRBJ1-2|TRBV29-1|TRBD1
CSDLYQGDDRYTF
TGCAGCGACCTTTACCAGGGGGACGATCGCTACACCTTC
>.|18|TRBJ2-7|TRBV5-6|TRBD2
CASSPPRGGGAKSYEQYF
TGTGCCAGCAGCCCCCCTAGGGGCGGGGGAGCCAAGAGCTACGAGCAGTACTTC
>.|13|TRBJ2-2|TRBV7-9|TRBD1
CASSSQGAGELFF
TGTGCCAGCAGCTCACAGGGGGCCGGGGAGCTGTTTTTT
>.|15|TRBJ2-3|TRBV5-1|.
CASSLTGSSTDTQYF
TGCGCCAGCAGCTTAACAGGGTCAAGCACAGATACGCAGTATTTT
>.|16|TRBJ1-3|TRBV5-6|.
CASSLAGVSSGNTIYF
TGTGCCAGCAGCTTGGCAGGGGTGAGCTCTGGAAACACCATATATTTT
>.|13|TRBJ1-2|TRBV2|.
CASTGEARVGYTF
TGTGCCAGCACGGGGGAGGCTAGGGTTGGCTACACCTTC
>.|15|TRBJ1-3|TRBV10-3|.
CAANDPGVSGNTIYF
TGTGCCGCGAACGACCCGGGGGTCTCTGGAAACACCATATATTTT
>few|15|TRBJ1-3|TRBV5-5|.
CASSWEQFSGNTIYF
TGTGCCAGCAGCTGGGAGCAGTTCTCTGGAAACACCATATATTTT
>.|13|TRBJ1-6|TRBV27|.
CASSLYRNSPLHF
TGTGCCAGCAGTTTGTACAGAAATTCACCCCTCCACTTT
>few|14|TRBJ2-2|TRBV11-2|.
CASSQPARGGELFF
TGTGCCAGCAGCCAGCCTGCACGGGGTGGGGAGCTGTTTTTT
>.|13|TRBJ1-1|TRBV10-3|.
CAISRTANTEAFF
TGTGCCATCAGCCGGACAGCGAACACTGAAGCTTTCTTT
>.|13|TRBJ1-5|TRBV6-6|.
CASSYLGGQPQHF
TGTGCCAGCAGTTACCTAGGAGGACAGCCCCAGCATTTT
>.|13|TRBJ2-3|TRBV2|.
CASSEGGVDTQYF
TGTGCCAGCAGTGAAGGGGGGGTCGATACGCAGTATTTT
>.|15|TRBJ2-2|TRBV5-1|TRBD2
CASSSGGSNTGELFF
TGCGCCAGCAGCAGCGGGGGCTCCAACACCGGGGAGCTGTTTTTT
>few|19|TRBJ2-1|TRBV19|.
CASSMLWDKTRGSYNEQFF
TGTGCCAGTAGTATGTTGTGGGACAAAACACGAGGCTCCTACAATGAGCAGTTCTTC
>.|17|TRBJ1-5|TRBV6-1|.
CASSEGRARVSLEPQHF
TGTGCCAGCAGTGAAGGGAGGGCCAGGGTTTCTTTAGAGCCCCAGCATTTT
>.|16|TRBJ1-5|TRBV4-1|TRBD1
CASSQEGRGDNQLQHF
TGCGCCAGCAGCCAAGAAGGCAGGGGGGACAATCAGCTCCAGCATTTT
>.|19|TRBJ1-2|TRBV2|TRBD1
CASRKISGTGVDGRYGYTF
TGTGCCAGCAGAAAAATTTCCGGGACAGGGGTCGATGGCCGCTATGGCTACACCTTC
>.|14|TRBJ1-4|TRBV10-2|.
CASRRVSGGEKLFF
TGCGCCAGCAGGAGGGTGTCAGGAGGGGAAAAACTGTTTTTT
>.|13|TRBJ1-5|TRBV6-5|.
CASQRGGSRPQHF
TGTGCCAGTCAACGGGGGGGGTCAAGGCCCCAGCATTTT
>.|15|TRBJ1-3|TRBV2|.
CASRGGLIAGNTIYF
TGTGCCAGCAGGGGGGGTTTAATTGCGGGAAACACCATATATTTT
>.|14|TRBJ2-2|TRBV19|TRBD1
CASSSGQGTGELFF
TGTGCCAGTAGTTCGGGACAGGGCACCGGGGAGCTGTTTTTT
>.|15|TRBJ1-5|TRBV2|.
CASSVDAAGRQPQHF
TGTGCCAGCAGCGTCGATGCAGCGGGGCGCCAGCCCCAGCATTTT
>.|15|TRBJ2-7|TRBV28|TRBD2
CASRATSGGIYEQYF
TGTGCCAGCAGAGCGACTAGCGGGGGAATTTACGAGCAGTACTTC
>.|15|TRBJ2-3|TRBV7-2|TRBD2
CASSPPNGGVDTQYF
TGTGCCAGCAGCCCACCTAACGGGGGGGTAGATACGCAGTATTTT
>few|18|TRBJ1-4|TRBV5-1|.
CASSLAESLTGYNEKLFF
TGCGCCAGCAGCTTGGCCGAGAGCCTGACAGGCTATAATGAAAAACTGTTTTTT
>.|16|TRBJ2-1|TRBV2|TRBD2
CASSEWGSGGANEQFF
TGTGCCAGCAGTGAATGGGGTAGCGGGGGGGCGAATGAGCAGTTCTTC
>once|13|TRBJ1-5|TRBV7-2|.
CASNTQGFQPQHF
TGTGCCAGCAACACACAGGGCTTTCAGCCCCAGCATTTT
>.|13|TRBJ2-3|TRBV6-1|.
CASSGERGDTQYF
TGTGCCAGCAGTGGAGAACGCGGGGATACGCAGTATTTT
>few|15|TRBJ2-7|TRBV5-4|TRBD2
CASSLPGTSGSEQYF
TGTGCCAGCAGCTTACCCGGGACTAGCGGATCCGAGCAGTACTTC
>.|15|TRBJ2-5|TRBV7-2|.
CASSPLGASVETQYF
TGTGCCAGCAGCCCCCTTGGGGCTAGCGTAGAGACCCAGTACTTC
>.|12|TRBJ1-1|TRBV28|.
CASSLSQKGAFF
TGTGCCAGCAGTTTAAGTCAGAAGGGGGCTTTCTTT
>.|14|TRBJ1-5|TRBV6-1|TRBD1
CASSDDRGNQPQHF
TGTGCCAGCAGCGATGACAGGGGAAATCAGCCCCAGCATTTT
>.|15|TRBJ1-2|TRBV28|TRBD1
CASTTSGQGPYGYTF
TGTGCCAGCACTACCTCCGGACAGGGGCCCTATGGCTACACCTTC
>.|16|TRBJ2-2|TRBV5-4|TRBD1
CASSRGGQGFTGELFF
TGTGCCAGCAGCCGAGGAGGACAGGGGTTTACCGGGGAGCTGTTTTTT
>.|13|TRBJ2-7|TRBV19|.
CASSINLAGGKYF
TGTGCCAGTAGTATCAACCTCGCAGGGGGGAAGTACTTC
>.|16|TRBJ2-7|TRBV5-1|TRBD2
CATSAGLAGGPYEQYF
TGCGCCACTTCGGCTGGACTAGCGGGGGGACCCTACGAGCAGTACTTC
>.|15|TRBJ2-1|TRBV5-1|TRBD2
CASSLRASGTREQFF
TGCGCCAGCAGCTTGAGGGCTAGCGGTACACGGGAGCAGTTCTTC
>.|12|TRBJ2-3|TRBV29-1|.
CSVEKGGDTQYF
TGCAGCGTTGAAAAAGGGGGTGATACGCAGTATTTT
>.|15|TRBJ1-1|TRBV14|.
CASSQGGSAGAEAFF
TGTGCCAGCAGCCAAGGCGGGTCGGCGGGGGCTGAAGCTTTCTTT
>.|12|TRBJ1-1|TRBV10-3|TRBD1
CASSQGDTEAFF
TGTGCCAGTAGCCAGGGGGACACTGAAGCTTTCTTT
>.|16|TRBJ2-5|TRBV7-7|TRBD2
CASSPEGATSGETQYF
TGTGCCAGCAGCCCCGAAGGGGCGACTAGCGGTGAGACCCAGTACTTC
>.|16|TRBJ1-2|TRBV10-3|.
CAISESPGLWNYGYTF
TGTGCCATCAGTGAGTCTCCGGGGTTGTGGAACTATGGCTACACCTTC
>.|12|TRBJ1-1|TRBV7-3|.
CASSLTGNEAFF
TGTGCCAGCAGCTTAACTGGCAATGAAGCTTTCTTT
>.|16|TRBJ2-1|TRBV5-1|.
CASSFGLTSSYNEQFF
TGCGCCAGCAGCTTCGGACTGACCAGCTCCTACAATGAGCAGTTCTTC